What follows describes a single T cell receptor beta chain. The antigen is unknown. Trimming cost V 8 bases and J 6 bases, with 14 bases left between them. The CDR3 runs to 12 residues. Germline V gives CDR1 MDHEN, CDR2 SYDVKM. This specimen comes from a study of beta chain features in type 1 diabetes. Study-level findings and limits: Significant though moderate, a shortening of TCRB CDR3s appeared in all four CD4+ subsets of Type 1 diabetes patients. The similarity of naive, central memory and Treg TCRB repertoires appeared greater among patients than among healthy donors. A definitive answer on HLA type influencing TCRB rearrangement was not reached here.

The authors reverse transcribed all of the isolated RNA, so sequencing captured expressed TCRB transcripts. Produced via immunoSEQ multiplex PCR; TCRdb's table is partial and in-frame only. Here the sample spans over 650,000 clones, over 13% being singletons. Naive, central memory, regulatory and stem cell-like memory cells within the CD4+ compartment were sorted using CD45RO/CCR7/CD25/CD127/CD95/CD27. This chain joins TRBV28 and TRBJ2-7; no reliable D call. This clonotype was obtained from a man aged 18 to 35 with type 1 diabetes. Sequences were obtained from naive CD4+ T cells from blood. The CDR3 is CASGQNEVEQYF. The CDR3 DNA sequence: TGTGCCAGCGGGCAAAACGAGGTCGAGCAGTACTTC.